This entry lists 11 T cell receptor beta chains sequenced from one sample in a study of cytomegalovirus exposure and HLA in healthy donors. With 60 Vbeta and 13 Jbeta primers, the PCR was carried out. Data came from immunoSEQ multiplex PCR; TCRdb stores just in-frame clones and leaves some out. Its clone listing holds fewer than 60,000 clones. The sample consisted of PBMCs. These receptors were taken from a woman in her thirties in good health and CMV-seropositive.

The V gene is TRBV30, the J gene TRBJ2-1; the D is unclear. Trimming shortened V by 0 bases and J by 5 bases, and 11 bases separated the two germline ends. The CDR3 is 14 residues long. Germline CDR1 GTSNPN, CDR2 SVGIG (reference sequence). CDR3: CAWSVHASDNEQFF. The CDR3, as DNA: TGTGCCTGGAGTGTACATGCTAGTGACAATGAGCAGTTCTTC.

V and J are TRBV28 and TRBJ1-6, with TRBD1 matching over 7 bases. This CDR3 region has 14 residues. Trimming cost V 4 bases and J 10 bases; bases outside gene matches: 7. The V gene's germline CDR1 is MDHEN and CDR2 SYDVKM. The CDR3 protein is CASSSQGWGSPLHF. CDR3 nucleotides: TGTGCCAGCAGTTCACAGGGGTGGGGGTCACCCCTCCACTTT.

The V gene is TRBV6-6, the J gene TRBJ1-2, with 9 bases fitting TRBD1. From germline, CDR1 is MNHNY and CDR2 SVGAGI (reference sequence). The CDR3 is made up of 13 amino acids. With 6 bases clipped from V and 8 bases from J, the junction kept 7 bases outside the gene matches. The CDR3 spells CASRGGQGIGYTF. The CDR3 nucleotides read TGTGCCAGCAGGGGGGGACAGGGAATCGGCTACACCTTC.

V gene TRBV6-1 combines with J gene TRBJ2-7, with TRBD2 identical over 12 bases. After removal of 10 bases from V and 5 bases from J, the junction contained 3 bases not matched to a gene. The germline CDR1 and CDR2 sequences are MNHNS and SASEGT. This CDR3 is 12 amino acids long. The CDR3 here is CATRLAGDEQYF. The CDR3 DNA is TGTGCCACCAGACTAGCGGGAGACGAGCAGTACTTC.

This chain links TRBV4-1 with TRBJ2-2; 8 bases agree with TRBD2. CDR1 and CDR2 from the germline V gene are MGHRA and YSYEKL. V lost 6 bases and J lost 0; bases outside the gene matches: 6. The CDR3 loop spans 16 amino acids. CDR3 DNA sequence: TGCGCCAGCAGGCCTACTAGCGGATCGAACACCGGGGAGCTGTTTTTT. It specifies CASRPTSGSNTGELFF.

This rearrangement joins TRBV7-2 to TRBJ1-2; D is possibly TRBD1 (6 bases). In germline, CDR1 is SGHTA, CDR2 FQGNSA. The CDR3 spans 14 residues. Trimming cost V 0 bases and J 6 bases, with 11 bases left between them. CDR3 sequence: CASSLAGTRDGYTF. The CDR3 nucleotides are TGTGCCAGCAGCTTAGCTGGGACAAGGGATGGCTACACCTTC.

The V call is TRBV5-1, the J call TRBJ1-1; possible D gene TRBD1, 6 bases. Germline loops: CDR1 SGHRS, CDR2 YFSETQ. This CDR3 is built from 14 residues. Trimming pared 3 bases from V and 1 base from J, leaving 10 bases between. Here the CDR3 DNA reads TGCGCCAGCAGCTCGCCGGACAGGAACACTGAAGCTTTCTTT. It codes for CASSSPDRNTEAFF.

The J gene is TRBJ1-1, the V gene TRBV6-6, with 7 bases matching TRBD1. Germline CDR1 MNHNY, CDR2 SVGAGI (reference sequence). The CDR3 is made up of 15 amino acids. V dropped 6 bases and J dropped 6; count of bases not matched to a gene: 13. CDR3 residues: CASRLRTGGYAEAFF. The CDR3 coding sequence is TGTGCCAGCAGACTTAGGACAGGAGGCTACGCTGAAGCTTTCTTT.

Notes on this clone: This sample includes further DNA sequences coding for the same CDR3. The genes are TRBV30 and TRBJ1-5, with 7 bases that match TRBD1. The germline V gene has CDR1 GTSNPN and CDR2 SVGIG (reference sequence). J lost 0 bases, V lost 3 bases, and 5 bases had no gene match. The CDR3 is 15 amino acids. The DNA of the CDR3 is TGTGCCTGGAGCAAGGGGGCGGATAGCAATCAGCCCCAGCATTTT. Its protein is CAWSKGADSNQPQHF.

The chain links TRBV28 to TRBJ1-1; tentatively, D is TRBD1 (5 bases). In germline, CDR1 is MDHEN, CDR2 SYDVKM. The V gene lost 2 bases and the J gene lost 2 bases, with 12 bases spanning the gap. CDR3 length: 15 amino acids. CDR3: CASSLAGKGNTEAFF. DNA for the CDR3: TGTGCCAGCAGTTTAGCAGGGAAGGGTAACACTGAAGCTTTCTTT.

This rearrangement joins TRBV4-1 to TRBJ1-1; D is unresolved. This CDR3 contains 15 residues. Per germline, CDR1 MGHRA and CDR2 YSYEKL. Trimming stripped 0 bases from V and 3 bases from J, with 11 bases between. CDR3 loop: CASSQEFGRDTEAFF. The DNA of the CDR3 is TGCGCCAGCAGCCAAGAATTCGGTCGGGACACTGAAGCTTTCTTT.